This T cell receptor (beta chain) was found in a study of cytomegalovirus exposure and HLA in healthy donors. Primers included in the PCR were 60 Vbeta and 13 Jbeta primers. TCRdb keeps only in-frame clones here, not all; method: immunoSEQ multiplex PCR. The sample has around 160,000 clones; approximately 77% are singletons. This CDR3 has 16 amino acids. V was cut by 8 bases and J by 4 bases, with 23 bases left in between. Looked up from germline, CDR1 is MGHDK and CDR2 is SYGVNS. Whereas donors were nominally healthy upon sampling, unrecorded immune exposures were probable. Study observations and caveats: The study labeled around 160 TCR beta chains cytomegalovirus-associated. For presence/absence analyses, sequencing depth was assumed to be roughly uniform across donors. Accurate prediction of HLA-A and HLA-B alleles (for most subjects) was reportedly achieved from TCR beta sequences.

On this clone itself: Its target is not known.

Sequencing input: PBMCs. The clonotype originates from a male donor in good health and CMV-seropositive. The V gene is TRBV25-1, the J gene TRBJ1-1, with a possible D match to TRBD1 (5 bases). CDR3 nucleotides: TGTGCCAGCCAACCCGTGCAGGGTGCCCCGGGCACTGAAGCTTTCTTT. Its translation: CASQPVQGAPGTEAFF.